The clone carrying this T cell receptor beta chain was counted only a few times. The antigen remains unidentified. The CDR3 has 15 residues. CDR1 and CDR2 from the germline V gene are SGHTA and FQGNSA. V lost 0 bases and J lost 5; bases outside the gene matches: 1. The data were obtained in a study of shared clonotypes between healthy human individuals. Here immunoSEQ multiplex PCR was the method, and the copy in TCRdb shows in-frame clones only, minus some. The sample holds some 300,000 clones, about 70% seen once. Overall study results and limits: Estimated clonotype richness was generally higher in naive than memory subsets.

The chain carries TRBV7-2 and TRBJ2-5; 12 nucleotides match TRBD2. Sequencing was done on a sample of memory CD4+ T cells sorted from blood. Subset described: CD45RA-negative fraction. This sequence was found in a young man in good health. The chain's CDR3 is CASSLALAGGETQYF. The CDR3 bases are TGTGCCAGCAGCTTAGCTCTAGCGGGAGGGGAGACCCAGTACTTC.